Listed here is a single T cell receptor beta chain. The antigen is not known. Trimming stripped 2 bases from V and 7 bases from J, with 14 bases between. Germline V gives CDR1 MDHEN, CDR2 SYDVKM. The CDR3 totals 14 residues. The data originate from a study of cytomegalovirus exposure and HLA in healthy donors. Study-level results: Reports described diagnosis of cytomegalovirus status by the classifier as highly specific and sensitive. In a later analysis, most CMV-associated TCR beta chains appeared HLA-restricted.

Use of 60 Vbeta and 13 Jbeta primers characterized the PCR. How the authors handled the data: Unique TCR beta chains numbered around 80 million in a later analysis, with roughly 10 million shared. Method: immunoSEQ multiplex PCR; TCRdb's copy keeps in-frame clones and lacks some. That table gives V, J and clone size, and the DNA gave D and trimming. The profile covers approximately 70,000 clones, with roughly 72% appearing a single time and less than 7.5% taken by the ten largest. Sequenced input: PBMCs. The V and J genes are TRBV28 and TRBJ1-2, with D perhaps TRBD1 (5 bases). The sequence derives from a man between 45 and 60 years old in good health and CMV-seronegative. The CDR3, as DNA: TGTGCCAGCAGTTTAACGGGGCTCGGGGGTGGCTACACCTTC. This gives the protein CASSLTGLGGGYTF.